This record looks at one TCR beta chain sequence and its context. This entry belongs to a study of blood T cell repertoires in COVID-19. Turning to the study itself: T cells, B-cell-depleted T cells, or PBMCs supplied cDNA or gDNA.

Assay: immunoSEQ multiplex PCR; the TCRdb copy retains only in-frame clones and omits some. The sample records approximately 24,000 clones, roughly 89% being singletons. The CDR3 spans 16 residues. Germline V gives CDR1 SGHDN, CDR2 FVKESK. The ends lost 4 bases at V and 0 bases at J; junction bases unmatched: 2. In Seattle, patients joined the study during active infection and were tracked longitudinally. The rearrangement links TRBV14 to TRBJ2-2, with 10 bases aligning to TRBD1. This TCR was recovered from a man between 65 and 79 years old with COVID-19, enrolled during active disease. The specimen was peripheral blood. CDR3 coding DNA: TGTGCCAGCAGCCGCGGGACAGGGGCGAACACCGGGGAGCTGTTTTTT. It codes for CASSRGTGANTGELFF.